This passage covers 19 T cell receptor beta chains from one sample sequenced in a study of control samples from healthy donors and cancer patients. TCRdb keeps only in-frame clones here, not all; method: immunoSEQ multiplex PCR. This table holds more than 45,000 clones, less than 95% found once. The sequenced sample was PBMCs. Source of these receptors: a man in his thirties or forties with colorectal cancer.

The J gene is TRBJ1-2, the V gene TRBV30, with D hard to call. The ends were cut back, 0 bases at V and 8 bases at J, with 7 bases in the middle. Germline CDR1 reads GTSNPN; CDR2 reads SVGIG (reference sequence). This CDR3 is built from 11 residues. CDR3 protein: CAWSVSEGYTF. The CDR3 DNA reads TGTGCCTGGAGTGTAAGTGAAGGCTACACCTTC.

The CDR3 loop is CASSLSLGNTGELFF. The CDR3 DNA reads TGTGCCAGCAGCTTAAGTCTAGGGAACACCGGGGAGCTGTTTTTT. The chain links TRBV7-7 to TRBJ2-2; D remains ambiguous. The CDR3 has 15 residues. The ends were cut back, 2 bases at V and 1 base at J, with 8 bases in the middle. Per germline, CDR1 SSHAT and CDR2 FNYEAQ (reference sequence).

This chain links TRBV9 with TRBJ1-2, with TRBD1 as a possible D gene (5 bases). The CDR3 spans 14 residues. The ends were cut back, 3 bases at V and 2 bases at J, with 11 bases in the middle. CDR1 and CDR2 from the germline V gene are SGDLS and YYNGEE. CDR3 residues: CASSGARENYGYTF. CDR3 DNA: TGTGCCAGCAGCGGGGCCAGGGAAAACTATGGCTACACCTTC.

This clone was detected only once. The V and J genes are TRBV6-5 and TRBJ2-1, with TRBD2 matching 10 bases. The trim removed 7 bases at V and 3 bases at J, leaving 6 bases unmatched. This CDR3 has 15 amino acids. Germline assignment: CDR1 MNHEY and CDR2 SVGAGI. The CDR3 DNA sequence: TGTGCCAGCAACAAGCGGGGGGGCTTCTACAATGAGCAGTTCTTC. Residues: CASNKRGGFYNEQFF.

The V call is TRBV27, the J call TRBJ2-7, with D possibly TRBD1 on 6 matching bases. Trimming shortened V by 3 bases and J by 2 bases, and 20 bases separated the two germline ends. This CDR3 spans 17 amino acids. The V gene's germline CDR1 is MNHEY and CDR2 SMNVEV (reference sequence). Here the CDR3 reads CASSFLDSSALTYEQYF. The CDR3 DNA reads TGTGCCAGCAGTTTTTTGGACAGCTCAGCACTAACCTACGAGCAGTACTTC.

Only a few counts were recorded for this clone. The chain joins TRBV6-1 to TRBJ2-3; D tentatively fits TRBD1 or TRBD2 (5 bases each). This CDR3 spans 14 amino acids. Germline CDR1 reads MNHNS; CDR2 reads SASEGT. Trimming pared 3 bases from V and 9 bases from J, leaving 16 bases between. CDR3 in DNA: TGTGCCAGCAGTGAGGGGACCCTTCTTCCAACGCAGTATTTT. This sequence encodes CASSEGTLLPTQYF.

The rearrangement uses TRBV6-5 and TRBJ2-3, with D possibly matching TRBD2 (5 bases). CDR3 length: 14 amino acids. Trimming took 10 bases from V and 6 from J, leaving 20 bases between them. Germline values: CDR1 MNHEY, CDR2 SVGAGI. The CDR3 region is CATQSRGLGDTQYF. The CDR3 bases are TGTGCCACCCAAAGTCGCGGGTTAGGCGATACGCAGTATTTT.

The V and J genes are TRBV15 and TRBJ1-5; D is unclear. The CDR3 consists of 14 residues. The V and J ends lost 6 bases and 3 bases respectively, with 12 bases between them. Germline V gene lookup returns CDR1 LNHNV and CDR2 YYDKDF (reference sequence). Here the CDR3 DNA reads TGTGCCACCAGTATGGACCCCATCAATCAGCCCCAGCATTTT. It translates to CATSMDPINQPQHF.

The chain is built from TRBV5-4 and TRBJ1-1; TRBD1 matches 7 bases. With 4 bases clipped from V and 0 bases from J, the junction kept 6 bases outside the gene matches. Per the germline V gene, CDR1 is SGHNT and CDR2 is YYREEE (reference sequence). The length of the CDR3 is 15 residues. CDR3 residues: CASSRPTGMNTEAFF. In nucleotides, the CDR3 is TGTGCCAGCAGCCGACCGACAGGGATGAACACTGAAGCTTTCTTT.

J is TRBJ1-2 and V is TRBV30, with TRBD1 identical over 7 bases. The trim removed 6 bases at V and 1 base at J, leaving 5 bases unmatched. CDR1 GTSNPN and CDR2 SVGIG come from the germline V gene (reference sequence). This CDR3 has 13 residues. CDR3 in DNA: TGTGCCTGTAACAGGGGCGGTAACTATGGCTACACCTTC. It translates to CACNRGGNYGYTF.

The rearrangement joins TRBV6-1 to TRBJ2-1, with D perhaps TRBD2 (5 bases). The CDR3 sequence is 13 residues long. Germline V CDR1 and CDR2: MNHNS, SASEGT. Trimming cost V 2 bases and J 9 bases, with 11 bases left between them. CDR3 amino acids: CASSEYGSVEQFF. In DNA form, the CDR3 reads TGTGCCAGCAGTGAATATGGGAGCGTTGAGCAGTTCTTC.

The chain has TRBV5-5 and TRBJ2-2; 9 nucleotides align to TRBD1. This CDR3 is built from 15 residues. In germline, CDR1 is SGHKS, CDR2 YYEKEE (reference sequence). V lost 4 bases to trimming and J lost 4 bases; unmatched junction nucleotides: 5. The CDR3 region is CASSRTGVATGELFF. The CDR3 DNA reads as TGTGCCAGCAGCCGGACAGGGGTTGCCACCGGGGAGCTGTTTTTT.

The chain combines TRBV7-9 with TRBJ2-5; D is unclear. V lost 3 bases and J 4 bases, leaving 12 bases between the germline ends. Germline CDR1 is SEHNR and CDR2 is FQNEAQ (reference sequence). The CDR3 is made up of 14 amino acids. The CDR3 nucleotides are TGTGCCAGCAGCTTCTTGGGATTGGGAGAGACCCAGTACTTC. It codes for CASSFLGLGETQYF.

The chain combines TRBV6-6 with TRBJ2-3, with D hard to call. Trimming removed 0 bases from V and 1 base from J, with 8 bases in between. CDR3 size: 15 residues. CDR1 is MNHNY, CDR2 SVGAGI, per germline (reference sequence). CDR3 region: CASSYSSQGTDTQYF. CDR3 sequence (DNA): TGTGCCAGCAGTTACTCTTCCCAGGGCACAGATACGCAGTATTTT.

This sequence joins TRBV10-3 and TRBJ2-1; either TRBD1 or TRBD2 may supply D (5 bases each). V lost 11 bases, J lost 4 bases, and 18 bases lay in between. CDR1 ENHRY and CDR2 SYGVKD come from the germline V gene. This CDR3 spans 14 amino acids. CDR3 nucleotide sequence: TGTGCCTCACGGGGACCGCCGTTATACAATGAGCAGTTCTTC. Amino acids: CASRGPPLYNEQFF.

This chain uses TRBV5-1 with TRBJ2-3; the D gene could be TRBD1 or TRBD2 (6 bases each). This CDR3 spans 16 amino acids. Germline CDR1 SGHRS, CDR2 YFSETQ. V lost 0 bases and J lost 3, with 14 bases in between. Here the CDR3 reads CASSLDGRGRTDTQYF. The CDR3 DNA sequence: TGCGCCAGCAGCTTGGATGGCCGGGGGCGGACAGATACGCAGTATTTT.

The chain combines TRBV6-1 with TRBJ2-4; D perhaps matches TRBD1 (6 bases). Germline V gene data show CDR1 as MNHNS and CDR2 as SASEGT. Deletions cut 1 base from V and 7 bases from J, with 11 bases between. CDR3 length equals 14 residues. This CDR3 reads CASSEVGGKNIQYF. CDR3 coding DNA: TGTGCCAGCAGTGAAGTAGGGGGTAAGAACATTCAGTACTTC.

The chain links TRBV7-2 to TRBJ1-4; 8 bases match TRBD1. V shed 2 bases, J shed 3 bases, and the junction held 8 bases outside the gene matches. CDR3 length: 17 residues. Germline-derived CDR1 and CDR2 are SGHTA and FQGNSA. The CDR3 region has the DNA TGTGCCAGCAGCTTATCAACAGGGGGATCAGCTAATGAAAAACTGTTTTTT. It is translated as CASSLSTGGSANEKLFF.

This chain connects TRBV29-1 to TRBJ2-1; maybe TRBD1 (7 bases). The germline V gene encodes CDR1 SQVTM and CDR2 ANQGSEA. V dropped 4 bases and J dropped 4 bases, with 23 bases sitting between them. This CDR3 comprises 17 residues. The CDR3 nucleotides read TGCAGCGTTGTGGGGGGTGTGGGACAGCGAAATTACAATGAGCAGTTCTTC. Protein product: CSVVGGVGQRNYNEQFF.